The clone carrying this T cell receptor beta chain was counted a few times. The antigen remains undetermined. 5'RACE, which relied on constant-segment primers, yielded TCR alpha and TCR beta cDNA libraries carrying sample barcodes and UMIs. Using its own MiXCR run on the 5' RACE reads, TCRdb lists one record per CDR3 protein. This sample yields about 400,000 distinct CDR3 sequences, of which more than 15% are seen a single time; roughly 21% belongs to the top ten. This sample was taken from a study of T-cell memory formation after mild COVID-19. As for the study in general: TCR clusters were mostly confined to one donor each.

Overall study findings and caveats: The main location of contracting CD4+ clones was CM and EM, and that of contracting CD8+ clones was EMRA.

The sequence was obtained from a young man who had mild COVID-19 (a few samples of this study predate the infection). Cell type and time point are not known. The sequenced sample consisted of PBMCs or a T cell subset sorted from them (not recorded which).

This CDR3 is CASSQEQAGGLGGYNEQFF. In DNA, the CDR3 is TGCGCCAGCAGCCAAGAACAAGCGGGGGGATTAGGTGGTTACAATGAGCAGTTCTTC. The chain has TRBV4-3 and TRBJ2-1, with TRBD2 matching 9 bases. Germline V lookup: CDR1 LGHNA, CDR2 YSLEER. V trimming: 0 bases; J trimming: 4 bases; junction bases outside the gene matches: 13. The CDR3 sequence is 19 residues long.